Each of the 5 T cell receptor beta chains below was sequenced from the same sample in a study of blood T cell repertoires in COVID-19. The protocol was immunoSEQ multiplex PCR, while the TCRdb copy is restricted to in-frame clones and leaves out a portion. Altogether 300,000 to 400,000 clones are present, around 86% being singletons, with the ten largest covering about 6%. Material for sequencing was peripheral blood. Receptors were obtained from a woman aged 50 to 65 with COVID-19, enrolled during active disease.

This chain uses TRBV30 with TRBJ2-1; D perhaps matches TRBD2 (5 bases). The CDR3 sequence is 16 residues long. CDR1 and CDR2 (germline): GTSNPN, SVGIG (reference sequence). V lost 2 bases to trimming and J lost 7 bases, with 21 bases between them. CDR3 coding DNA: TGTGCCTGGAGTAAGCTGAGAGGGTTGTATCCGAATGAGCAGTTCTTC. Its protein is CAWSKLRGLYPNEQFF.

The chain recombines TRBV14 with TRBJ2-3; 13 positions agree with TRBD2. Germline V gene lookup returns CDR1 SGHDN and CDR2 FVKESK. This CDR3 region has 18 residues. V was clipped by 3 bases and J by 2 bases; unmatched bases: 8. The DNA for the CDR3 is TGTGCCAGCAGCCACGGACTAGCGGGAGCCCTTTACACAGATACGCAGTATTTT. Residues: CASSHGLAGALYTDTQYF.

CDR3 nucleotides: TGTGCCAGTAGTCCTATTACAGGGGGCCAGGACACTGAAGCTTTCTTT. Its protein product is CASSPITGGQDTEAFF. The chain has TRBV19 and TRBJ1-1, with TRBD1 identical over 9 bases. From germline, CDR1 is LNHDA and CDR2 SQIVND (reference sequence). The CDR3 has 16 residues. Losses at the gene ends were 5 bases for V and 3 bases for J; bases not matched to a gene: 10.

CDR3 protein: CASSKTRWDTASDNYTGELFF. The CDR3 DNA reads as TGTGCCAGCAGCAAAACTAGATGGGATACTGCGTCGGATAACTACACCGGGGAGCTGTTTTTT. The V and J genes are TRBV21-1 and TRBJ2-2; TRBD2, the table's D call, was not compared with the DNA. TRBV21-1 is flagged as a pseudogene. This CDR3 spans 21 amino acids.

The chain couples TRBV7-2 to TRBJ2-2; 7 bases are shared with TRBD2. The V gene end was trimmed by 1 base and the J gene end by 2 bases; junction bases not matched to a gene: 4. This CDR3 contains 16 residues. Germline CDR1 SGHTA, CDR2 FQGNSA. The CDR3: CASSLGSGTNTGELFF. The CDR3 DNA reads TGTGCCAGCAGCTTAGGGAGCGGGACTAACACCGGGGAGCTGTTTTTT.